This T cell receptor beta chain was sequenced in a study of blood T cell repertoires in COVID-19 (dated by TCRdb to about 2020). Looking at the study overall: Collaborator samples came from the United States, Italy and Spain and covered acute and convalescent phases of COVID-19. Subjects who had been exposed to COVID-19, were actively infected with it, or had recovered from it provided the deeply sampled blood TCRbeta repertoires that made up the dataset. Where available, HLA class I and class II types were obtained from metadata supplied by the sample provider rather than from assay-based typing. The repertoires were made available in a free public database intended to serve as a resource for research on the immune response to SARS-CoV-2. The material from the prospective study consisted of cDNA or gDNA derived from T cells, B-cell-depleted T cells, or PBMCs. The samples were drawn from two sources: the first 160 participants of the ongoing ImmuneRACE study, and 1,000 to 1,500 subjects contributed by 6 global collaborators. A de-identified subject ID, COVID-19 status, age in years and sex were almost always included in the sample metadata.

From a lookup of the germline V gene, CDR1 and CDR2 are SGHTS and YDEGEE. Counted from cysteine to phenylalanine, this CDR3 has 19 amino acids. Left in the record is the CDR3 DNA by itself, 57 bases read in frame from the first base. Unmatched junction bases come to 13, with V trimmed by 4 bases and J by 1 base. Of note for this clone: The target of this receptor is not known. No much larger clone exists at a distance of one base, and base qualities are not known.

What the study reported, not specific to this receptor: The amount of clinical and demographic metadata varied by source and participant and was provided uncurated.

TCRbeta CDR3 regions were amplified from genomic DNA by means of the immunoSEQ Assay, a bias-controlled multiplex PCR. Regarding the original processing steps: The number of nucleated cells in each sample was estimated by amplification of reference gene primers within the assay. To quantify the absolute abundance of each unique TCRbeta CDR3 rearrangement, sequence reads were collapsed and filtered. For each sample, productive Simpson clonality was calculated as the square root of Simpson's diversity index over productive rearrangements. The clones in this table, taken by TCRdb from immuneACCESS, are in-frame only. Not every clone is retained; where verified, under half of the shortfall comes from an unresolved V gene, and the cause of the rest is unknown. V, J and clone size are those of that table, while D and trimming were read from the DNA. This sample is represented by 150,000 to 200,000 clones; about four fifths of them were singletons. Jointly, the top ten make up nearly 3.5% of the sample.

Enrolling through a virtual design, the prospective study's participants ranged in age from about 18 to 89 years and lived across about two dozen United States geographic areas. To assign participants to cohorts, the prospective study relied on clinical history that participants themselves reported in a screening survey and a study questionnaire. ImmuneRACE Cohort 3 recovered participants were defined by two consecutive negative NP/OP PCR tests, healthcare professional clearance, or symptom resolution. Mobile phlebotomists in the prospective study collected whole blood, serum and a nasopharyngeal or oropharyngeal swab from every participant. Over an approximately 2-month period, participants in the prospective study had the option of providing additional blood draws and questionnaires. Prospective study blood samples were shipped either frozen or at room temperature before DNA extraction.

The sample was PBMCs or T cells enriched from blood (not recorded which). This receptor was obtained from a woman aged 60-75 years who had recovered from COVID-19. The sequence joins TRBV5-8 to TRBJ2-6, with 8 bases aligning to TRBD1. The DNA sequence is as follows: TGTGCCAGCAGCCCGGTCCGGACAGGGTCTATTTCTGGGGCCAACGTCCTGACTTTC. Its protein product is CASSPVRTGSISGANVLTF.